This T cell receptor (beta chain) was obtained from a study of T cells in Graves' hyperthyroidism and ophthalmopathy. This clonotype was counted many times. Amplified regions were TCR beta CDR3 sequences from RNA transcripts. When the TCR CDR3 underwent first-round RT-PCR, the HTBI primer set was used. From the multiplex PCR reads, TCRdb called clonotypes with MiXCR, one entry per CDR3 protein. The table records about 200,000 distinct CDR3 sequences, about 17% of them present only once. This CDR3 is built from 14 residues. The V end was cut by 2 bases, the J end by 6 bases, with 10 bases between. Germline V gene lookup returns CDR1 MNHEY and CDR2 SMNVEV (reference sequence).

The chain is built from TRBV27 and TRBJ1-4; D is uncertain. The receptor was isolated from a woman between 45 and 60 years old with Graves' hyperthyroidism. The sample taken for sequencing was blood. CDR3 region: CASSLRTSDEKLFF. CDR3 sequence (DNA): TGTGCCAGCAGTTTAAGGACGTCGGATGAAAAACTGTTTTTT.